This T cell receptor beta chain was recorded in a study of blood T cell repertoires in COVID-19. Some clones are missing from TCRdb's copy, which holds only in-frame ones; the method was immunoSEQ multiplex PCR. This table has 110,000 or so clones, 75% to 90% appearing once. J lost 2 bases, V lost 2 bases, and 4 bases had no gene match. The length of the CDR3 is 15 residues. Germline V gives CDR1 SGHAT, CDR2 FQNNGV. The sample comprised peripheral blood. The receptor was isolated from a woman in her fifties or sixties with COVID-19, enrolled during active disease. The chain links TRBV11-2 to TRBJ2-5; TRBD2 agrees at 8 bases. The CDR3 coding sequence is TGTGCCAGCAGCTTATCGACTAGCGAGCAAGAGACCCAGTACTTC. Translation gives CASSLSTSEQETQYF.